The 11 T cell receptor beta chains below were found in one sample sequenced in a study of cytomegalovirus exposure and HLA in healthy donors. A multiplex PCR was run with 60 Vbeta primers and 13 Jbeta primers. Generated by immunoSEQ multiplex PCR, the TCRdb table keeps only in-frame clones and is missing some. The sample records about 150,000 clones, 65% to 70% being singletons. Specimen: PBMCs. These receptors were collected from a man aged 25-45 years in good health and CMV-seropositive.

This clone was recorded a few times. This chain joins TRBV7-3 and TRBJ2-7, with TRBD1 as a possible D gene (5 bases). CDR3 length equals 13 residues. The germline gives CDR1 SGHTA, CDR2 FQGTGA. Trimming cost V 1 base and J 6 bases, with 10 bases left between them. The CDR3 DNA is TGTGCCAGCAGCTTAAGTAGACAGTCCGAGCAGTACTTC. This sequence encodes CASSLSRQSEQYF.

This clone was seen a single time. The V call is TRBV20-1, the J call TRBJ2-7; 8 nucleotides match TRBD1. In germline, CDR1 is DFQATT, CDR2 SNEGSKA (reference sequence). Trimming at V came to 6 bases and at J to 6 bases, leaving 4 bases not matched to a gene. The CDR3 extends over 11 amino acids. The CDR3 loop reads CSARTGIEQYF. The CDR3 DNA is TGCAGTGCGAGGACAGGGATCGAGCAGTACTTC.

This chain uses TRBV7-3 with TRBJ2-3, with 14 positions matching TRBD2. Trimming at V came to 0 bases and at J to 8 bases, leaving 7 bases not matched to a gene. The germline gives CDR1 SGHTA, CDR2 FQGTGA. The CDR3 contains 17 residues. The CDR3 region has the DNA TGTGCCAGCAGCTTAACGACTAGCGGGAGGGAGCAGGGTACGCAGTATTTT. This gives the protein CASSLTTSGREQGTQYF.

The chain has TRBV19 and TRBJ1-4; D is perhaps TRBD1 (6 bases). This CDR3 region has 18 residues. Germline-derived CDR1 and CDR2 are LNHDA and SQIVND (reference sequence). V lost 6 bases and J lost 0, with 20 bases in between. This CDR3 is CASRLGQSFYATNEKLFF. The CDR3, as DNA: TGTGCCAGTAGATTAGGACAGAGCTTCTATGCAACTAATGAAAAACTGTTTTTT. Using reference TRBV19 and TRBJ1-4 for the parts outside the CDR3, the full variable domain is DGGITQSPKYLFRKEGQNVTLSCEQNLNHDAMYWYRQDPGQGLRLIYYSQIVNDFQKGDIAEGYSVSREKKESFPLTVTSAQKNPTAFYLCASRLGQSFYATNEKLFFGSGTQLSVL.

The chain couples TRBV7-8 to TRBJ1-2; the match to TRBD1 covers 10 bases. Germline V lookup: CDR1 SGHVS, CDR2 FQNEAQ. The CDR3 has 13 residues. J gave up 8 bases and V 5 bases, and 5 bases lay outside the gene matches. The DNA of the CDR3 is TGTGCCAGCAGCAGGGGACAGGGGCACGGCTACACCTTC. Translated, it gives CASSRGQGHGYTF.

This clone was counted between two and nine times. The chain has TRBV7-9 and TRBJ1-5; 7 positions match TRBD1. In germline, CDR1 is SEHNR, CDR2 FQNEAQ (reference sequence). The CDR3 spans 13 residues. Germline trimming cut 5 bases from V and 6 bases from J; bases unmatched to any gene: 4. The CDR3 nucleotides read TGTGCCAGCAGCCGACAGGGAGGTCAGCCCCAGCATTTT. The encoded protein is CASSRQGGQPQHF. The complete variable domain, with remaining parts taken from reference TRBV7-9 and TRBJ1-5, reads DTGVSQNPRHKITKRGQNVTFRCDPISEHNRLYWYRQTLGQGPEFLTYFQNEAQLEKSRLLSDRFSAERPKGSFSTLEIQRTEQGDSAMYLCASSRQGGQPQHFGDGTRLSIL.

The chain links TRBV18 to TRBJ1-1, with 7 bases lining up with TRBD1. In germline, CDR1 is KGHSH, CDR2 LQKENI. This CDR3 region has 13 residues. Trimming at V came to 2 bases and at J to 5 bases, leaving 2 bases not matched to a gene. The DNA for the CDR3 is TGTGCCAGCTCACCAACAGGGGTTACTGAAGCTTTCTTT. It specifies CASSPTGVTEAFF.

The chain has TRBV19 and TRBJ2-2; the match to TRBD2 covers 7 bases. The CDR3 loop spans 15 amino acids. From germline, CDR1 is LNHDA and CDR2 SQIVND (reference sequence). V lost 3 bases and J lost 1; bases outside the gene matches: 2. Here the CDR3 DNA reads TGTGCCAGTAGTATCGGACTAGTGAACACCGGGGAGCTGTTTTTT. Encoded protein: CASSIGLVNTGELFF.

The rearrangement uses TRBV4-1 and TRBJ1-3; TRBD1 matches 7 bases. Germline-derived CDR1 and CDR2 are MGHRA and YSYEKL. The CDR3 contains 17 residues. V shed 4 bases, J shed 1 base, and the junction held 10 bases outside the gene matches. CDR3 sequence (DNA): TGCGCCAGCAGCCCAGAAACTCCGGGACAGTCTGGAAACACCATATATTTT. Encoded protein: CASSPETPGQSGNTIYF.

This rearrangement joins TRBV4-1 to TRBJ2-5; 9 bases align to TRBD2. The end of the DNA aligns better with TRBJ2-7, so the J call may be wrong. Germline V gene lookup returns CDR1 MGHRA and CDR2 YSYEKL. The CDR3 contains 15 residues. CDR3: CASSQVGGRAGEQYF. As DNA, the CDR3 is TGCGCCAGCAGCCAAGTTGGCGGGAGGGCCGGCGAGCAGTACTTC.

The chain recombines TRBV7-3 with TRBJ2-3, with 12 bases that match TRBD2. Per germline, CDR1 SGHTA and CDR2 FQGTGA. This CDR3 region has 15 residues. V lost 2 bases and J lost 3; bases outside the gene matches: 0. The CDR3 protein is CASSLLAGGTDTQYF. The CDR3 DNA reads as TGTGCCAGCAGCTTACTAGCGGGAGGGACAGATACGCAGTATTTT. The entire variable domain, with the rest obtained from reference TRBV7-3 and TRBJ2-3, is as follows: GAGVSQTPSNKVTEKGKYVELRCDPISGHTALYWYRQSLGQGPEFLIYFQGTGAADDSGLPNDRFFAVRPEGSVSTLKIQRTERGDSAVYLCASSLLAGGTDTQYFGPGTRLTVL.